Many counts were recorded for the clone carrying this T cell receptor beta chain. The antigen is unknown. With V trimmed by 1 base and J by 2 bases, 1 base remained unmatched. The CDR3 totals 14 residues. The germline V gene encodes CDR1 SGHKS and CDR2 YYEKEE (reference sequence). The sample is drawn from a study of blood T cells in healthy people across ages. General study results and limits: Higher diversity and more naive CD4+ cells were features of long-lived donors, compared to aged donors.

About 9.6 milliliters of peripheral blood were drawn from each donor into EDTA-treated tubes. With each sample, at least 6 micrograms of total RNA were extracted. Alongside a J-beta primer mix, a sample-barcoded 5' primer served in a second PCR lasting roughly 6 to 12 cycles. Tags on each cDNA molecule came from a template-switch adaptor with 12 random nucleotides. TCRdb independently ran MiXCR on the 5' RACE reads; one entry per CDR3 protein. The sample has some 1.5 million distinct CDR3 sequences; about 28% are singletons. The chain couples TRBV5-5 to TRBJ2-7; 9 nucleotides match TRBD1. The TCR was taken from a woman aged 25 to 45 in good health. The source material was blood. The CDR3 nucleotides are TGTGCCAGCAGCTTGTGGACAGGGGCCTACGAGCAGTACTTC. It encodes CASSLWTGAYEQYF. Full variable domain (rest looked up from reference TRBV5-5 and TRBJ2-7): DAGVTQSPTHLIKTRGQQVTLRCSPISGHKSVSWYQQVLGQGPQFIFQYYEKEERGRGNFPDRFSARQFPNYSSELNVNALLLGDSALYLCASSLWTGAYEQYFGPGTRLTVT.